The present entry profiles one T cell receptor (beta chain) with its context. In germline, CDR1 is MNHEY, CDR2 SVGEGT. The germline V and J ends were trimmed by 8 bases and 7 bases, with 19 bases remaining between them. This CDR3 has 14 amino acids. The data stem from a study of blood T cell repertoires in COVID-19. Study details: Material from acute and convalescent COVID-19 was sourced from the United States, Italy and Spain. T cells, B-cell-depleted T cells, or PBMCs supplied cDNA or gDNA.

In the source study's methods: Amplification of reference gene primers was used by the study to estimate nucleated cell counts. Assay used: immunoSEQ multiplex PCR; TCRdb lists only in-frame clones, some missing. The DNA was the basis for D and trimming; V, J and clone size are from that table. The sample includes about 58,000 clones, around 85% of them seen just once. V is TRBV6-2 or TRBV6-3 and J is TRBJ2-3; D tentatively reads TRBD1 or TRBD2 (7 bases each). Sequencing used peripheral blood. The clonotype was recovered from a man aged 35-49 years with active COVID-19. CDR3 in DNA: TGTGCCAGCCGCCAGGGGGGGGGCTTTAATACGCAGTATTTT. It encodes CASRQGGGFNTQYF.